The TCR beta chain under discussion was sequenced for a study of spatial heterogeneity in lung cancer. Study observations and caveats: Mutation tallies in tumors tracked expanded intratumoral alpha and beta TCR counts.

This clonotype has ten or more counts. Its antigen is not known. A unique molecular identifier was attached to every TCR cDNA molecule. TCRdb fed the 5' RACE reads into MiXCR, producing one record per CDR3 protein. The top ten clones hold about 7.7% of a sample with 20,000 to 30,000 distinct CDR3 sequences, 8.8% of them seen once. Germline V lookup: CDR1 SGHRS, CDR2 YFSETQ. Unmatched junction bases numbered 11, after V lost 4 bases and J lost 2 bases. The CDR3 covers 17 residues. Documented time point: sample taken at primary tumor resection. Tumor, nontumor lung or frozen PBMC supplied whole RNA that was sequenced unsorted.

The input for sequencing was lung tumor tissue, taken at surgery. This chain links TRBV5-1 with TRBJ2-3; 9 nucleotides align to TRBD1. The TCR sequence derives from a male donor with early-stage non-small cell lung cancer. The CDR3 loop is CASSLAPGTGYTDTQYF. The DNA of the CDR3 is TGCGCCAGCAGCCTCGCCCCCGGGACAGGGTACACAGATACGCAGTATTTT.